This entry describes one TCR beta chain. Its antigen is unknown. The sample originates from a study of cytomegalovirus exposure and HLA in healthy donors. General study findings and limits: Three CMV-associated chains proved CMV antigen-specific in vitro. Sequence variants that were highly shared formed a cluster that was likely a sequencing artifact. Reportedly, HLA-A and HLA-B alleles of most subjects were accurately predicted from TCR beta.

13 Jbeta primers and 60 Vbeta primers were used for the PCR. Data came from immunoSEQ multiplex PCR; TCRdb stores just in-frame clones and leaves some out. The profile covers over 75,000 clones, with around four fifths appearing a single time and 0.7% to 0.85% taken by the ten largest. J was trimmed by 8 bases and V by 6 bases; bases with no gene match: 10. The CDR3 covers 15 residues. Germline loops: CDR1 SGHTA, CDR2 FQGNSA. V usage is TRBV7-2 and J usage is TRBJ1-4; TRBD1 aligns across 9 bases. Specimen: PBMCs. The clonotype comes from a woman aged 60-70 years in good health and CMV-seronegative. CDR3 protein: CASSFNTGGGEKLFF. CDR3 DNA: TGTGCCAGCAGTTTCAATACAGGGGGCGGGGAAAAACTGTTTTTT.